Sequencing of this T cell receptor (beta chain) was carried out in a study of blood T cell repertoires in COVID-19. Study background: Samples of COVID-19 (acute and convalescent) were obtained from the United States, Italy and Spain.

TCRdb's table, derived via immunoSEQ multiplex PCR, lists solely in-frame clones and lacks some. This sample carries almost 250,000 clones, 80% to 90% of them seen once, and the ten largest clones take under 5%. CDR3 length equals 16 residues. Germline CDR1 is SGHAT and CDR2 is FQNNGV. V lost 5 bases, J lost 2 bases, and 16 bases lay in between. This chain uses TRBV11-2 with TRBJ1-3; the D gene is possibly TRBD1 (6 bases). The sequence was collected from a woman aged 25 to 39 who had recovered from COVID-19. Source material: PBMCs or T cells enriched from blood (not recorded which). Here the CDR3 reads CASSTSRGPAGNTIYF. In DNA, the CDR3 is TGTGCCAGCAGCACCTCCAGGGGCCCAGCTGGAAACACCATATATTTT.